Reported below is one T cell receptor (beta chain). Antigen specificity is unknown. The sample originates from a study of monozygotic twins with inflammatory bowel disease. Germline values: CDR1 MDHEN, CDR2 SYDVKM. This CDR3 is built from 14 residues. General observations from the study: No repertoire similarity difference was seen between concordant and discordant twins; power was possibly limited.

Using the 5' RACE reads, TCRdb records one entry per CDR3 protein without DNA. The sample table sets out 300,000 to 350,000 distinct CDR3 sequences. The sample was blood. The rearrangement links TRBV28 to TRBJ1-1; TCRdb gives TRBD1 as the D gene, but with no DNA this cannot be confirmed. The TCR sequence derives from a human donor with ulcerative colitis or Crohn's disease, or a healthy co-twin of an affected twin (not recorded which). The chain's CDR3 is CASSLGWQGAKAFF.